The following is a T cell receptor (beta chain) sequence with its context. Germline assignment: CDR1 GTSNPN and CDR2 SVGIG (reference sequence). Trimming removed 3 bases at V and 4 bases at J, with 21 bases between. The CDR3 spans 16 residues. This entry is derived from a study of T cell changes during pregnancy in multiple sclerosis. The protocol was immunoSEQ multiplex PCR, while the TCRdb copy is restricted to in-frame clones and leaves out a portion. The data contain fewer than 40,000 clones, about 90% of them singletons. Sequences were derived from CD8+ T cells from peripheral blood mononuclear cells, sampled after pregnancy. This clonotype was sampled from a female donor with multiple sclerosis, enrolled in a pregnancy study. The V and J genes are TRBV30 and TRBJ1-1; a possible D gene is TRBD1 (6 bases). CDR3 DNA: TGTGCCTGGAGGGAAGGGACACCCAACCTGGGCACTGAAGCTTTCTTT. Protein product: CAWREGTPNLGTEAFF.